A selection of T cell receptor beta chains follows, all from one sample in a study of tumor and adjacent non-tumor tissue in lung cancer. TCRdb re-called the multiplex PCR reads with MiXCR, one entry per CDR3 protein. The sample lists about 110,000 distinct CDR3 sequences, roughly two thirds seen once, with 15% to 20% in the top ten. Source material: distant non-tumor lung tissue. These receptors were collected from a man aged 55 to 70 with non-small cell lung cancer. Both conserved end residues are part of each CDR3. The D gene is left open where the match is weak. Rows may omit the clone size; those that give it use once, few, many or a size class.

TRBV14	many	TRBJ1-1	.	TGTGCCAGCAGCTTCAAACAGGGAACTGAAGCTTTCTTT	CASSFKQGTEAFF
TRBV24-1	once	TRBJ1-1	TRBD1	TGTGCCACCAGTGATAAAACAGGGGGTGCCGCTTTCTTT	CATSDKTGGAAFF
TRBV25-1	.	TRBJ1-1	.	TGTGCCAGCAGTGAATTGACTAAAACTTTCTTT	CASSELTKTFF
TRBV5-4	many	TRBJ2-2	.	TGTGCCAGCAGCTTGGTAGGAGGCACCGGGGAGCTGTTTTTT	CASSLVGGTGELFF
TRBV6-2/TRBV6-3	.	TRBJ1-6	.	TGTGCCAGCAGCTCCGGAGGGCGCAACTATAATTCACCCCCCCATTTT	CASSSGGRNYNSPPHF
TRBV6-5	.	TRBJ2-1	TRBD2	TGTGCCGGCACCCGGCTAGCGGGGGGGTGGAGCGAGCACTTCTTC	CAGTRLAGGWSEHFF
TRBV6-5	many	TRBJ2-5	.	TGTGCCAGCAGTTCCCCTCGGGATCCTTCCCAAGAGACCCAGTACTTC	CASSSPRDPSQETQYF
TRBV29-1	.	TRBJ1-4	.	TGCAGCGCCCTAGATGAAAAAGTGTCTTTT	CSALDEKVSF
TRBV6-5	many	TRBJ2-3	.	TGTGCCAGCAGTTACTCGTTCGCTAGAGACGGAGATACGCAGTATTTT	CASSYSFARDGDTQYF
TRBV28	.	TRBJ2-3	TRBD2	TGTGCCAGCAGTTGGGGACTAGCGGGAAGGCAGGGGACAGATAAGCAGTATTTT	CASSWGLAGRQGTDKQYF
TRBV6-1	.	TRBJ1-4	TRBD1	TGTACCAGCAGTAGCCGGGACAGGGGACGCAGGGCCGAAAAACTGTTTTTT	CTSSSRDRGRRAEKLFF
TRBV20-1	once	TRBJ2-1	TRBD1	TGCAGTGCTAGTGGACAGGGGAGGGGACTATCGAGGCGAAATGAGCAGTTCTTC	CSASGQGRGLSRRNEQFF
TRBV6-1	many	TRBJ1-2	.	TGTGCCAGCAGGGGAGGTAACTATGGCTACACCTTC	CASRGGNYGYTF
TRBV5-6	.	TRBJ2-5	.	TGTGCCAGCAGCCAAATGGGAGGCCACGAGTTGGTCCAAGAGACCCAGTACTTC	CASSQMGGHELVQETQYF
TRBV5-4	once	TRBJ2-5	.	TGTGCCAGCAGCTTGGTCTCTCAAGAGACCCAGTACTTC	CASSLVSQETQYF
TRBV6-2/TRBV6-3	.	TRBJ2-5	.	TGTACCAGCAAGATGGGGACTGCTGATCAAGAGACCCGGTACTTT	CTSKMGTADQETRYF
TRBV12-3/TRBV12-4	many	TRBJ1-3	TRBD1	TGTGCCAGCAGACAGGGGAGTCTCTCTGGAAACACCATATATTTT	CASRQGSLSGNTIYF
TRBV6-2/TRBV6-3	many	TRBJ1-3	.	TGTGCCAGTGTACAGCCTCGCTCTGGAAACACCATATATTTT	CASVQPRSGNTIYF
TRBV7-9	.	TRBJ1-6	.	TGTGCCAGCAGCCGTCAACATGAGCCCCTCCACTTT	CASSRQHEPLHF
TRBV20-1	many	TRBJ2-3	.	TGCAGTGCCACAGAAGCGACAGGGAGGACAGATACGCAGTATTTT	CSATEATGRTDTQYF
TRBV5-1	.	TRBJ2-1	TRBD1	TGCGCCAGCAGCCCCGCAGGGGGAACAGGCTGCTCCTACAATGAGCAGCTCTTC	CASSPAGGTGCSYNEQLF
TRBV28	many	TRBJ2-2	.	TGTGCCAGCAGTCCGGGGACATATAACACCGGGGAGCTGTTTTTT	CASSPGTYNTGELFF
TRBV6-5	.	TRBJ2-1	TRBD2	TGTGCCAGCAGTTACTCCAACGGACTATCGGGAGGTAATGAGCAGTTCTTC	CASSYSNGLSGGNEQFF
TRBV7-2	.	TRBJ2-7	TRBD2	TGTGCCAGCAGCTTAGAGGGACTATCCTACGAGCAGTACTTC	CASSLEGLSYEQYF
TRBV4-3	many	TRBJ2-7	.	TGCGCCAGCAGCCAAGATTGGGGGGTGGAGGCCTACGAGCAGTACTTC	CASSQDWGVEAYEQYF
TRBV7-9	.	TRBJ2-2	.	TGTGCCAGCAGCTTAGTCGGACCGTTAAACGCCGGGGAGCTGTTTTTT	CASSLVGPLNAGELFF
TRBV6-1	.	TRBJ1-4	.	TGTGTCAGTTGCGGCAGGAATGAAAAACTGTTTTTT	CVSCGRNEKLFF
TRBV4-1	.	TRBJ2-1	TRBD2	TGCACCAGCTGCCGCACCACGGAAGGGGGTAGCGGGAGGGGGGGCCTTTACAATGAGCAGTTCTTC	CTSCRTTEGGSGRGGLYNEQFF
TRBV4-1	many	TRBJ1-2	.	TGCGCCAGCAGCCAAGGGCAGACAGACTATGGCTACACCTTC	CASSQGQTDYGYTF
TRBV19	few	TRBJ2-1	.	TGTGCCAGTAGTCTGTCCCAGCGCTTTACAAACAATGAGCAGTTCTTC	CASSLSQRFTNNEQFF
TRBV5-1	many	TRBJ1-2	TRBD1	TGCGCCAGCAGCTTGAGGGACAGTAACAACTATGGCTACACCTTC	CASSLRDSNNYGYTF
TRBV4-3	.	TRBJ1-5	.	TGCGCCAGCACCCAAGAGAGGGTGCGAGGGCAGCCCCAGCATTTT	CASTQERVRGQPQHF